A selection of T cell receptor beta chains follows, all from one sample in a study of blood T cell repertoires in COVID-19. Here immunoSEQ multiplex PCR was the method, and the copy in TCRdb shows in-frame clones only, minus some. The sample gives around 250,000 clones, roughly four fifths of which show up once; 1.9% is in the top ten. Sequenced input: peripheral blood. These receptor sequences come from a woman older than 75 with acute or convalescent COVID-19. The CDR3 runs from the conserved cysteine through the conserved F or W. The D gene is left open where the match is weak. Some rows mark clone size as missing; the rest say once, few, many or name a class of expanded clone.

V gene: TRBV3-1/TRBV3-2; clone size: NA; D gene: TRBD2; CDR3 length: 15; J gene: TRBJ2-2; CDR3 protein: CASSRGGPNTGELFF; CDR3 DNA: TGTGCCAGCAGCCGCGGGGGGCCGAACACCGGGGAGCTGTTTTTT
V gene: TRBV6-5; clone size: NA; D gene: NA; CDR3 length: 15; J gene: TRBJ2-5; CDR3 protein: CASNTGRESQGTQYF; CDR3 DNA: TGTGCCAGCAATACAGGGAGGGAAAGCCAGGGGACCCAGTACTTC
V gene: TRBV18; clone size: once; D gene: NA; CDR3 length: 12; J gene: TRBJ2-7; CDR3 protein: CASSRDSYEQYF; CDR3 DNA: TGTGCCAGCTCACGCGATTCGTACGAGCAGTACTTC
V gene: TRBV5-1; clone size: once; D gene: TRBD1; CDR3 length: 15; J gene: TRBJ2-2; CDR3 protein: CASRTRTGDTGELFF; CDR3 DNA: TGCGCCAGCAGGACCAGGACAGGGGACACCGGGGAGCTGTTTTTT
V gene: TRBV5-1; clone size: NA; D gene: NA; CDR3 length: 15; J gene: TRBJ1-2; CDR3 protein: CASSFGGREGSGYTF; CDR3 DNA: TGCGCCAGCAGCTTCGGGGGGCGAGAAGGCTCTGGCTACACCTTC
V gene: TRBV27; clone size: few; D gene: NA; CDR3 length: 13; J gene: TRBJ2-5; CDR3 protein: CASSRRDGETQYF; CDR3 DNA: TGTGCCAGCAGTAGGAGGGATGGAGAGACCCAGTACTTC
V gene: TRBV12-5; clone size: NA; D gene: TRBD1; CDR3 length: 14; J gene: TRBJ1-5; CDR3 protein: CASGGTGPNQPQHF; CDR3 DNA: TGTGCTAGTGGGGGGACAGGACCCAATCAGCCCCAGCATTTT
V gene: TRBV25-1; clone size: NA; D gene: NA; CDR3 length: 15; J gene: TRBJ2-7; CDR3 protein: CASSEFGGASYEQYF; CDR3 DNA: TGTGCCAGCAGTGAATTTGGTGGGGCCTCCTACGAGCAGTACTTC
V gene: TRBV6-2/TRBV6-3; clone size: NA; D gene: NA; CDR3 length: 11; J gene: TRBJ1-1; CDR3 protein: CASSYALEAFF; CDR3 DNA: TGTGCCAGCAGTTATGCCCTGGAGGCTTTCTTT
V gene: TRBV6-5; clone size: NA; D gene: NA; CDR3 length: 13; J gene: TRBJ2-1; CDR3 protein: CASSYGRGNEQFF; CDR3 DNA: TGTGCCAGCAGTTACGGTAGAGGCAATGAGCAGTTCTTC
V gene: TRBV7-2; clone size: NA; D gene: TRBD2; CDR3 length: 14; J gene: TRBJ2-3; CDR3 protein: CASSRSGIADTQYF; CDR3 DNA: TGTGCCAGCAGCCGTAGCGGGATAGCAGATACGCAGTATTTT
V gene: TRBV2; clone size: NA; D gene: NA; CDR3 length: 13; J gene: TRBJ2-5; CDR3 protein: CASSEYRQGTQYF; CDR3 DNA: TGTGCCAGCAGTGAATACAGACAAGGGACCCAGTACTTC
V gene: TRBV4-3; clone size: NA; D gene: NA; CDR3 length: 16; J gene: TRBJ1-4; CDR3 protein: CASSQDLLSGDEKLFF; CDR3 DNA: TGCGCCAGCAGCCAAGATCTGCTGTCAGGGGATGAAAAACTGTTTTTT
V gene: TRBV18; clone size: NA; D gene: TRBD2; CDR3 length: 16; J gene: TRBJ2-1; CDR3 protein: CASSQGLAGNNDGQFF; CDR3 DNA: TGTGCCAGCTCACAGGGACTAGCGGGGAACAATGACGGGCAGTTCTTC
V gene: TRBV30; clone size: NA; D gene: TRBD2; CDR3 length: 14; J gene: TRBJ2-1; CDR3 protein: CAWSANPGLGMQFF; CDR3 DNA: TGTGCCTGGAGTGCGAACCCGGGACTAGGGATGCAGTTCTTC
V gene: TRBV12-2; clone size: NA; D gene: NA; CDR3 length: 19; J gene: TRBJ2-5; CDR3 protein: CASRLIFGVQRGPSGTQYF; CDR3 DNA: TGTGCAAGTCGCTTGATTTTTGGTGTTCAGCGGGGGCCATCAGGAACCCAGTACTTC
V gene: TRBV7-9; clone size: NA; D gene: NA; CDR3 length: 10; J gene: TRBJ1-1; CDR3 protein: CASSSLEAFF; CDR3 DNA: TGTGCCAGCAGCTCCCTCGAAGCTTTCTTT
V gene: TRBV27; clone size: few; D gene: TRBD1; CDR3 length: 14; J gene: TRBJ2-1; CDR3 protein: CASRRQGPYNEQFF; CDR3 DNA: TGTGCCAGCAGGAGACAGGGGCCGTACAATGAGCAGTTCTTC
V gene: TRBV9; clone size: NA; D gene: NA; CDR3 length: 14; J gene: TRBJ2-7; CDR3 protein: CASSASRLVGEQYF; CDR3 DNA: TGTGCCAGCAGCGCGTCCCGGTTGGTCGGCGAGCAGTACTTC
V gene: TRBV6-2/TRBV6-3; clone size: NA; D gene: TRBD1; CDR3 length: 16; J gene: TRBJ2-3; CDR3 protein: CASSLRGQTTTDTQYF; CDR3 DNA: TGTGCCAGCAGTCTCCGGGGACAGACCACCACAGATACGCAGTATTTT
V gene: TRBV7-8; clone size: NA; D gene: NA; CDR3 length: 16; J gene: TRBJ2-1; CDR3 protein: CASSPSETAWWNEQFF; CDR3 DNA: TGTGCCAGCAGCCCCTCGGAGACCGCCTGGTGGAATGAGCAGTTCTTC
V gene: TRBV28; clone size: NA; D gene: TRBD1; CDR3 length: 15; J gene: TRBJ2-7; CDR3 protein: CASNPGQGGIYEQYF; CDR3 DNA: TGTGCCAGCAACCCCGGACAGGGGGGAATCTACGAGCAGTACTTC
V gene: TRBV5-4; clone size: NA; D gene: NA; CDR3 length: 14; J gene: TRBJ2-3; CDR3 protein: CASSLFSGGDTQYF; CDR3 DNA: TGTGCCAGCAGCTTATTTAGTGGTGGAGATACGCAGTATTTT
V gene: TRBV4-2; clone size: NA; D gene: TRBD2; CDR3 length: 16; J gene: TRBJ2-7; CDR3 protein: CASSQEAGLGKSEQYF; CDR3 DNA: TGTGCCAGCAGCCAAGAGGCGGGACTAGGAAAATCCGAGCAGTACTTC